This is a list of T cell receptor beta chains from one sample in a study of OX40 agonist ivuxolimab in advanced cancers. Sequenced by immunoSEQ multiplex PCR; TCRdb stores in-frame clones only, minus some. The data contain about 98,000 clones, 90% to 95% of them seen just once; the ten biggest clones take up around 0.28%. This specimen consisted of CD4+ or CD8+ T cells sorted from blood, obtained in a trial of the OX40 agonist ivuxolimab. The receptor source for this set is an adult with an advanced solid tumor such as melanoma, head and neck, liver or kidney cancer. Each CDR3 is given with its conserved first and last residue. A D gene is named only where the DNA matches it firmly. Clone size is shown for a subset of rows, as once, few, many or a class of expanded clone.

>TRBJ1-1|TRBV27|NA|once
TGTGCCAGCAGCCCCGTATTTACAGTCGAGAACACTGAAGCTTTCTTT
CASSPVFTVENTEAFF
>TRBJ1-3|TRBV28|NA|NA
TGTGCCAGCAGTAATGGGGGGGGCTCTGGAAACACCATATATTTT
CASSNGGGSGNTIYF
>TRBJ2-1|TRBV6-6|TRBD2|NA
TGTGCCAGCACCGGCGGGGGTTACAATGAGCAGTTCTTC
CASTGGGYNEQFF
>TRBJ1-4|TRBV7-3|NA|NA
TGTGCCAGCAGCCAAACTCTCTCAGACAGGCCACATGAAAAACTGTTTTTT
CASSQTLSDRPHEKLFF
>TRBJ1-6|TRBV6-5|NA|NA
TGTGCCAGCGGCCATCATAATTCACCCCTCCACTTT
CASGHHNSPLHF
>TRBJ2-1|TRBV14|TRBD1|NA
TGTGCCAGCAGCCGAGGGACAGCGTACAATGAGCAGTTCTTC
CASSRGTAYNEQFF
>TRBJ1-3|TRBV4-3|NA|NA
TGCGCCAGCAGCCAAGCATTGGGGGATAGTGGAAACACCATATATTTT
CASSQALGDSGNTIYF
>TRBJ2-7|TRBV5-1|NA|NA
TGCGCCAGCACCACGACAGGTGGCAGCTCCTACGAGCAGTACTTC
CASTTTGGSSYEQYF
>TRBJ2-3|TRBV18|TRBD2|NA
TGTGCCAGCTCACCACCGGGCTTAGCGGGAGGGCCCCCAGATACGCAGTATTTT
CASSPPGLAGGPPDTQYF
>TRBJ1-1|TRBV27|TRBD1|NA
TGTGCCAGCAGTTTACTGACAGGGGCCGGGGACACTGAAGCTTTCTTT
CASSLLTGAGDTEAFF
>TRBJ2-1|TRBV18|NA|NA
TGTGCCAGCTCCCTTGGGCCGGGGGAGCAGTTCTTC
CASSLGPGEQFF
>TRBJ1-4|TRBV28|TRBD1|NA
TGTGCCAGCAGTTTACCGGGACAGGGTAAAGAAAAACTGTTTTTT
CASSLPGQGKEKLFF
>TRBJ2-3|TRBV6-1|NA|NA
TGTGCCACCCTCCGGGGAACGCAGTATTTT
CATLRGTQYF
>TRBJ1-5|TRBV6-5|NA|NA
TGTGCCAGCAGTTACTCGTCTTATCAGCCCCAGCATTTT
CASSYSSYQPQHF
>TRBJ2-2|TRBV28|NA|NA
TGTGCCAGCAGTCCCGCAGCGGAGAACACCGGGGAGCTGTTTTTT
CASSPAAENTGELFF
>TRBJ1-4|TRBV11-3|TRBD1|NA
TGTGCCAGCAGTCCGGGACAGGGAAATGAAAAACTGTTTTTT
CASSPGQGNEKLFF
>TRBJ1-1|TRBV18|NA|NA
TGTGCCAGCTCACCACTCGCACGGAATGAAGCTTTCTTT
CASSPLARNEAFF
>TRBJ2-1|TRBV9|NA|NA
TGTGCCAGCAGCGTAGCGGGTATCACCTACAATGAGCAGTTCTTC
CASSVAGITYNEQFF
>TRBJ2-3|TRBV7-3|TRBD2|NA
TGTGCCAGCAGCCCCTCAGCGGGATCGTTTGATACGCAGTATTTT
CASSPSAGSFDTQYF
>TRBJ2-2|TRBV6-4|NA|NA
TGTGCCAGCAGTGATTATCGGTCCGGGGAGCTGTTTTTT
CASSDYRSGELFF
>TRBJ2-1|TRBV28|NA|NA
TGTGCCAGCAGTTGGCCTGGTGAGCAGTTCTTC
CASSWPGEQFF
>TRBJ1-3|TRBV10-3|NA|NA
TGTGCCATCAGTGGAGGTAGCTCTGGAAACACCATATATTTT
CAISGGSSGNTIYF
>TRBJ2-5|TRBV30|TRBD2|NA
TGTGCCTGGAGCACCCGACTAGCGGGGGGGCTACAAGAGACCCAGTACTTC
CAWSTRLAGGLQETQYF
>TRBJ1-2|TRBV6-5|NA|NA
TGTGCCAGCAGTCACCGGGTACGGGACTATGGCTACACCTTC
CASSHRVRDYGYTF
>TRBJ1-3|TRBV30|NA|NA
TGTGCCTGGACACCTTTGACAGGATTCTTGGGAAACACCATATATTTT
CAWTPLTGFLGNTIYF
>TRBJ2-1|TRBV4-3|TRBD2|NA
TGCGCCAGCAGCCAAGCCCCCGGACGGGGAGGGGCGGGAAGCTCCTACAATGAGCAGTTCTTC
CASSQAPGRGGAGSSYNEQFF
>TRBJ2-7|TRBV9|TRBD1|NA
TGTGCCAGCAGCGTACTGGACAGGGGGTCCGAGCAGTACTTC
CASSVLDRGSEQYF
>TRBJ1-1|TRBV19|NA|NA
TGTGCCAGTAGTATTGAGGGGTTCGGGAGCACTGAAGCTTTCTTT
CASSIEGFGSTEAFF
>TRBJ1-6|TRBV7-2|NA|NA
TGTGCCAGCAGCTTATTCGTCAGTCGTTCCGCGTCACCCCTCCACTTT
CASSLFVSRSASPLHF
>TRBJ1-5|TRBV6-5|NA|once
TGTGCCAGCAGTTATTCACAGGGTTGGAATCAGCCCCAGCATTTT
CASSYSQGWNQPQHF
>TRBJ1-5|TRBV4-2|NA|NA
TGTGCCAGCAGCCAAGATCCGGGGCAAGGCAATCAGCCCCAGCATTTT
CASSQDPGQGNQPQHF
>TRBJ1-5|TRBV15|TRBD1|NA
TGTGCCACCAGCAGAGAACGGGGGACAGGGGGTTGGGGCAATCAGCCCCAGCATTTT
CATSRERGTGGWGNQPQHF
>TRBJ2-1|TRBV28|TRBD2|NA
TGTGCCAGCAGTTCGTTAGCGGGGGGGCATAATGAGCAGTTCTTC
CASSSLAGGHNEQFF
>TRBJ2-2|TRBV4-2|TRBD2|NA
TGTGCCAGCAGCCAGCCGGGAGGGCCGACCGGGGAGCTGTTTTTT
CASSQPGGPTGELFF
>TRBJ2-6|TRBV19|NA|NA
TGTGCCACTTCACAGGTTAACTCTGGGGCCAACGTCCTGACTTTC
CATSQVNSGANVLTF
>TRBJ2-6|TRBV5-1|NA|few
TGCGCCAGCAGCTTGGGTATCGGTGGGGCCAACGTCCTGACTTTC
CASSLGIGGANVLTF
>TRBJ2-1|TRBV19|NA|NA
TGTGCCAGTAGTACTAGCGTCTACAATGAGCAGTTCTTC
CASSTSVYNEQFF
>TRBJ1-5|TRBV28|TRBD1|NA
TGTGCCAGCAGCATTACGAGGATGCAGGGGGCGAGCAATCAGCCCCAGCATTTT
CASSITRMQGASNQPQHF
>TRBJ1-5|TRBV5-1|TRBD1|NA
TGCGCCAGCAGCCTCGGGACAGGAGGTTATAGCAATCAGCCCCAGCATTTT
CASSLGTGGYSNQPQHF
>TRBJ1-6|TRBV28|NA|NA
TGTGCCAGCAAGGGATGGGATTCACCCCTCCACTTT
CASKGWDSPLHF
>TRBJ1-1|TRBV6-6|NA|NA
TGTGCCGGGGGTCATCTGAACACTGAAGCTTTCTTT
CAGGHLNTEAFF
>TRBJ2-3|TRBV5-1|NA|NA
TGCGCCAGCAGCTCGGCTAGCGCAGATACGCAGTATTTT
CASSSASADTQYF
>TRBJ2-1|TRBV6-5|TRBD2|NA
TGTGCCAGCAGCGGGACTAGCGGGGGGGCGGTTGAGCAGTTCTTC
CASSGTSGGAVEQFF
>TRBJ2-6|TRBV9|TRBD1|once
TGTGCCAGCAGCGTAGCGGGACAGAGCTCTGGGGCCAACGTCCTGACTTTC
CASSVAGQSSGANVLTF
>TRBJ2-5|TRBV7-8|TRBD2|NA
TGTGCCAGCGAACGCGGGAGGGAAGAGACCCAGTACTTC
CASERGREETQYF